Reported below is one T cell receptor (beta chain). The entry originates in a study of shared clonotypes between healthy human individuals. The germline V and J ends were trimmed by 6 bases and 0 bases, with 21 bases remaining between them. Germline values: CDR1 MDHEN, CDR2 SYDVKM. CDR3 length equals 17 residues. Profiled with immunoSEQ multiplex PCR; TCRdb holds only in-frame clones, not every one. This repertoire shows about 510,000 clones, less than 85% found once; its top ten account for approximately 12%. The sequenced material came from PBMCs. The clonotype originates from a woman in her thirties or forties in good health. Some clones in this sample may be carry-over from other donors' samples. The chain is built from TRBV28 and TRBJ2-7; tentatively, D is TRBD1 (6 bases). CDR3 in amino acids: CASSLTGGGANSYEQYF. In nucleotides, the CDR3 is TGTGCCAGCAGCTTGACAGGTGGTGGGGCGAACTCCTACGAGCAGTACTTC.